This TCR beta chain came from a study of T cells in localized non-small cell lung cancer. The CDR3 is made up of 17 amino acids. With V trimmed by 7 bases and J by 5 bases, 12 bases remained unmatched. The germline V gene has CDR1 MDHEN and CDR2 SYDVKM. A note on this clone: Its antigen is not known.

Study-wide results and limits: A higher density of T cells in blood coincided with extended overall survival. Sequencing involved a lone tumor region, leaving heterogeneity possible. Uninvolved adjacent lung showed the highest T cell clonality, exceeding tumor. Within adjacent lung there appeared a median roughly 60 of the top 100 tumor clones.

The protocol was immunoSEQ multiplex PCR, while the TCRdb copy is restricted to in-frame clones and leaves out a portion. The table lists about 1,500 clones, about a third of them singletons. The material was lung tumor tissue, obtained before any cancer treatment. This receptor was taken from a woman aged 35 to 75 with stage I lung adenocarcinoma. This chain uses TRBV28 with TRBJ2-1; 12 nucleotides align to TRBD2. Here the CDR3 DNA reads TGTGCCAGCACCATCCTCCCTAGCGGGAGGGGTGACAATGAGCAGTTCTTC. It codes for CASTILPSGRGDNEQFF.